This T cell receptor beta chain stems from a study of cytomegalovirus exposure and HLA in healthy donors. Regarding the study as a whole: The classifier, whose performance was assessed in both the original and validation cohorts, reportedly diagnosed cytomegalovirus status with high specificity and sensitivity. Presence/absence results assume similar sequencing depth per donor, which may not hold. In vitro testing confirmed a few CMV-associated chains as specific for CMV antigens.

Germline CDR1 SGHVS, CDR2 FNYEAQ. The CDR3 loop spans 15 amino acids. Only a few counts were recorded for this clone. Antigen unknown. PCR amplification relied on 60 Vbeta primers (plus 13 Jbeta primers). Sequenced by immunoSEQ multiplex PCR; TCRdb stores in-frame clones only, minus some. Of around 150,000 clones in the sample, 79% were seen once. The study sampled nominally healthy donors, though unrecorded immune exposures were likely. Sequencing was done on a sample of PBMCs. This rearrangement joins TRBV7-6 to TRBJ2-5, with D tentatively TRBD1 (6 bases). The end of the DNA is better explained by TRBJ2-7, so the J call may be wrong. The clonotype comes from a middle-aged man in good health and CMV-seronegative. The CDR3 region is CASSLGRGISYEQYF. The DNA of the CDR3 is TGTGCCAGCAGCTTAGGCAGGGGAATATCCTACGAGCAGTACTTC.